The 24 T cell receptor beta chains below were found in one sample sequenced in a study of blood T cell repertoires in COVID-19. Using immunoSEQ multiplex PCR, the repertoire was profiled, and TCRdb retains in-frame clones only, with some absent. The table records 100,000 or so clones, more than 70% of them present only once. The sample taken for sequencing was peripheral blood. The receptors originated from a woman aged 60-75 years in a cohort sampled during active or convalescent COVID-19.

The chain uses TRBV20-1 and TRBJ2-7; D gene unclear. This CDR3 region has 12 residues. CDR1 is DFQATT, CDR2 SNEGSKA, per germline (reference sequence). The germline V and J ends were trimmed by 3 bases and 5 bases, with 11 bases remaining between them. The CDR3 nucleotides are TGCAGTGCTAGTAGAGTTGAACACGAGCAGTACTTC. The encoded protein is CSASRVEHEQYF.

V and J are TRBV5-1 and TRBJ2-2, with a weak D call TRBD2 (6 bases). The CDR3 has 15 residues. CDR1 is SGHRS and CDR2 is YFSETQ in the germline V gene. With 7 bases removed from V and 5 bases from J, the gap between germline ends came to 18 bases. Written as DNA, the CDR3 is TGCGCCAGCGGTCTCGGGGTGGCGGGGACCGGGGAGCTGTTTTTT. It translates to CASGLGVAGTGELFF.

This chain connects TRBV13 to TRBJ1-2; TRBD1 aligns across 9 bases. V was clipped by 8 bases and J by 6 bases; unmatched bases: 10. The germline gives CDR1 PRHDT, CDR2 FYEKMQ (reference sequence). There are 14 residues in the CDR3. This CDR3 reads CASDTGTGTHGYTF. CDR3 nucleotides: TGTGCCAGCGACACTGGGACAGGGACGCATGGCTACACCTTC.

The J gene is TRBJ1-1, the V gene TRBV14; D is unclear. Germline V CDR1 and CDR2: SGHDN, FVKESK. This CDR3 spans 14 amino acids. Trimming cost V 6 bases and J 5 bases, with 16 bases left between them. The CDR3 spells CASRYPGARTEAFF. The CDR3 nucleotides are TGTGCCAGCAGGTACCCGGGAGCAAGGACTGAAGCTTTCTTT.

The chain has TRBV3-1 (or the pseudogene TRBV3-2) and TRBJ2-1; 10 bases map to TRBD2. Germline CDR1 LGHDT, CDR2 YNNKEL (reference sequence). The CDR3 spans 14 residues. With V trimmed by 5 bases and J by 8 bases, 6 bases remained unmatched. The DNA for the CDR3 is TGTGCCAGCAGCTATGGGACTAGCGAGCATGAGCAGTTCTTC. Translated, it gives CASSYGTSEHEQFF.

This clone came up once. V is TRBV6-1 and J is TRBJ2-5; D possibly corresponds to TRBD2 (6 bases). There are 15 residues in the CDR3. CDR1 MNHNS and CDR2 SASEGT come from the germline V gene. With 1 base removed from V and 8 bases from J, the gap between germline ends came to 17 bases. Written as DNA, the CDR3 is TGTGCCAGCAGTGAAGGGGGGGATCTGGTAATAACCCAGTACTTC. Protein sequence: CASSEGGDLVITQYF.

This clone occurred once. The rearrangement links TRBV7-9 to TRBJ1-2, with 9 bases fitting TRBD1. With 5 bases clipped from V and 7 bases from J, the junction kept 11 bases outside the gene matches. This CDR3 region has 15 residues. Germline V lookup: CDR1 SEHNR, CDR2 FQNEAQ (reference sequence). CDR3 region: CASSNRQGVKGGYTF. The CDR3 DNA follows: TGTGCCAGCAGCAACCGACAGGGGGTGAAAGGTGGCTACACCTTC.

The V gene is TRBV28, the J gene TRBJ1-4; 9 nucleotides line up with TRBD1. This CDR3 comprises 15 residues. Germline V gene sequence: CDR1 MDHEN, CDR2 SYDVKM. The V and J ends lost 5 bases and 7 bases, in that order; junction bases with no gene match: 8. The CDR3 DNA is TGTGCCAGCAGTATTGGGACAGGGACTGCTGAAAAACTGTTTTTT. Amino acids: CASSIGTGTAEKLFF.

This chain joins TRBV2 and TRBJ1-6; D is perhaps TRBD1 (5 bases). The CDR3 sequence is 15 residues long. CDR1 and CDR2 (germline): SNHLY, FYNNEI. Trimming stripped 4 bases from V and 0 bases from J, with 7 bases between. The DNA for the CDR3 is TGTGCCAGCAGTGGACAGAGCTCCTATAATTCACCCCTCCACTTT. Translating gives CASSGQSSYNSPLHF.

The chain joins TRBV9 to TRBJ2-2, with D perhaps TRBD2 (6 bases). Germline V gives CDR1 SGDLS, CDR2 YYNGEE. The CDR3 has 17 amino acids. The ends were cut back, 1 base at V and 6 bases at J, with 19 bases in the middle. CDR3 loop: CASSVTPGGVASGELFF. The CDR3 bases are TGTGCCAGCAGCGTAACCCCCGGGGGAGTAGCTTCCGGGGAGCTGTTTTTT.

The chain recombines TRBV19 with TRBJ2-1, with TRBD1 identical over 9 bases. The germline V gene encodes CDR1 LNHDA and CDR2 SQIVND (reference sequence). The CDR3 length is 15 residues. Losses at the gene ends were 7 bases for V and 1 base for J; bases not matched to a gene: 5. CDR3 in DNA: TGTGCCAGTAACCCACAGGGGGCATCCTACAATGAGCAGTTCTTC. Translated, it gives CASNPQGASYNEQFF. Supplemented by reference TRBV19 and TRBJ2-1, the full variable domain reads DGGITQSPKYLFRKEGQNVTLSCEQNLNHDAMYWYRQDPGQGLRLIYYSQIVNDFQKGDIAEGYSVSREKKESFPLTVTSAQKNPTAFYLCASNPQGASYNEQFFGPGTRLTVL.

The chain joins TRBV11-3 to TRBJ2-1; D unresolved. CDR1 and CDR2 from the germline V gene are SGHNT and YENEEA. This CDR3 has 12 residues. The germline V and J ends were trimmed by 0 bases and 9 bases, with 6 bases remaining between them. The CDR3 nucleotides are TGTGCCAGCAGCTTAGATTTCCGTGAGCAGTTCTTC. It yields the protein CASSLDFREQFF.

The CDR3 loop is CASSPGGLKAGANVLTF. The CDR3 nucleotides are TGCGCCAGCAGTCCGGGGGGCCTAAAGGCTGGGGCCAACGTCCTGACTTTC. This sequence joins TRBV5-1 and TRBJ2-6; a weak D match, TRBD2 (7 bases). The CDR3 spans 17 residues. Germline V gene sequence: CDR1 SGHRS, CDR2 YFSETQ. V lost 5 bases to trimming and J lost 2 bases, with 17 bases between them.

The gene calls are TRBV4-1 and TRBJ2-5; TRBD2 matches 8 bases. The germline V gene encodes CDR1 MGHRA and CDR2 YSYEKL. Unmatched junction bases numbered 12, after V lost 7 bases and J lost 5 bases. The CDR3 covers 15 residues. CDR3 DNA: TGCGCCAGCACTGACGTGGCGGGAGGTGCGGAGACCCAGTACTTC. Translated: CASTDVAGGAETQYF.

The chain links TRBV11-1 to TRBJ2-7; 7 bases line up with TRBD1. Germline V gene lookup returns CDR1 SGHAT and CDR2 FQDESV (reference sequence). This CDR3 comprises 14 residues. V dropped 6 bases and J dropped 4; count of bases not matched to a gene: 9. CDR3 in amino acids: CASSLSTGEYEQYF. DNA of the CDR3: TGTGCCAGCAGTCTGTCTACAGGGGAGTACGAGCAGTACTTC.

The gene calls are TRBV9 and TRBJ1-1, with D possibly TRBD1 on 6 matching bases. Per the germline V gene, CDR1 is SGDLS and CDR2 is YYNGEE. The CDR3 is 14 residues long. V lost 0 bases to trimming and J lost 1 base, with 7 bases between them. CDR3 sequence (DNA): TGTGCCAGCAGCGTAGAGGACAGGAACACTGAAGCTTTCTTT. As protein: CASSVEDRNTEAFF.

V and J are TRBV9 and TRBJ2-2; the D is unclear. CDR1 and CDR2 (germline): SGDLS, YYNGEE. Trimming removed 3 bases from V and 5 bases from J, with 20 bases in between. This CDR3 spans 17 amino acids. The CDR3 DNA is TGTGCCAGCAGCGCTGGGCTCGGTCGCTCAGTGACCGGGGAGCTGTTTTTT. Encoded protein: CASSAGLGRSVTGELFF.

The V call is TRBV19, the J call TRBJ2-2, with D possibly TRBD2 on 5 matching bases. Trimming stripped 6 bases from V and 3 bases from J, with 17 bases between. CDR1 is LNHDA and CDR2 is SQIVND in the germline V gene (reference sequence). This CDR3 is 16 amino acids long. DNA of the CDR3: TGTGCCAGTAGCCACTCCCGCACTAGGCACACCGGGGAGCTGTTTTTT. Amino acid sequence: CASSHSRTRHTGELFF. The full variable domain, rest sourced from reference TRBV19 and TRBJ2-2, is DGGITQSPKYLFRKEGQNVTLSCEQNLNHDAMYWYRQDPGQGLRLIYYSQIVNDFQKGDIAEGYSVSREKKESFPLTVTSAQKNPTAFYLCASSHSRTRHTGELFFGEGSRLTVL.

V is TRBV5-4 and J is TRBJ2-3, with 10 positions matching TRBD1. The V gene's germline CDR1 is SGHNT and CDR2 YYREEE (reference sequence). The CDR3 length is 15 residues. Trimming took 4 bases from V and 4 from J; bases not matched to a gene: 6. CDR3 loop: CASSRRTGGPDTQYF. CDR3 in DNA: TGTGCCAGCAGCCGTCGGACAGGGGGGCCAGATACGCAGTATTTT.

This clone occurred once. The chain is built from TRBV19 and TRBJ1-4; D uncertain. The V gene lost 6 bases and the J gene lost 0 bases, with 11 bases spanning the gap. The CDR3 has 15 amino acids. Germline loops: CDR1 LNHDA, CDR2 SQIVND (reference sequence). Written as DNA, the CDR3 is TGTGCCAGTAGAGGAGGTCTCGCAACTAATGAAAAACTGTTTTTT. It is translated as CASRGGLATNEKLFF. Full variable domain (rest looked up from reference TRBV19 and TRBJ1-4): DGGITQSPKYLFRKEGQNVTLSCEQNLNHDAMYWYRQDPGQGLRLIYYSQIVNDFQKGDIAEGYSVSREKKESFPLTVTSAQKNPTAFYLCASRGGLATNEKLFFGSGTQLSVL.

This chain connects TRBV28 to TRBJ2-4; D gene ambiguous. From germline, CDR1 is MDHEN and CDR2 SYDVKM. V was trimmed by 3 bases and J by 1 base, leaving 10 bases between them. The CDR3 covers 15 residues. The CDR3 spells CASSFFLTAKNIQYF. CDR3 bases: TGTGCCAGCAGTTTTTTCCTAACGGCCAAAAACATTCAGTACTTC. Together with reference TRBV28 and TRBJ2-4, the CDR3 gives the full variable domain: DVKVTQSSRYLVKRTGEKVFLECVQDMDHENMFWYRQDPGLGLRLIYFSYDVKMKEKGDIPEGYSVSREKKERFSLILESASTNQTSMYLCASSFFLTAKNIQYFGAGTRLSVL.

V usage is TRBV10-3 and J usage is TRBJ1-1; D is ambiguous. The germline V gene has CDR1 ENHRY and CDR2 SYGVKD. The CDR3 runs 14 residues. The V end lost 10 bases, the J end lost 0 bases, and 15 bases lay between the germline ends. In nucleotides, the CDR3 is TGTGCCACCAGGCCCACACCCATGAACACTGAAGCTTTCTTT. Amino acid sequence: CATRPTPMNTEAFF.

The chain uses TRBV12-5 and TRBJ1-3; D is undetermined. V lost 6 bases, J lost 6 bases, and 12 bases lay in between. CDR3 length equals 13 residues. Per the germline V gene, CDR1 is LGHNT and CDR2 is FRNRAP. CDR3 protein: CASGPGSENTIYF. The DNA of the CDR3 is TGTGCTAGTGGCCCGGGAAGTGAAAACACCATATATTTT.

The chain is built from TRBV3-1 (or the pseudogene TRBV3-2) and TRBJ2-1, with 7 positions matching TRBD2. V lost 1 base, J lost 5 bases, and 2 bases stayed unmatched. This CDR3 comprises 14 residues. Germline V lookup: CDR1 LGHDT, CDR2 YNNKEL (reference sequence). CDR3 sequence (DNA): TGTGCCAGCAGCCAAGCTAGCGGAGACAATGAGCAGTTCTTC. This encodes CASSQASGDNEQFF.